This T cell receptor (beta chain) was sequenced during a study of early T cells in non-severe SARS-CoV-2 infection. Study-wide context: Unsorted whole-blood RNA was sequenced in bulk, leaving chains unpaired.

Each CDR3 protein is one row after TCRdb ran MiXCR on the 5' RACE reads. The sample has about 80,000 distinct CDR3 sequences, 5% seen once; the top ten hold around 6.6%. This clonotype was counted at least ten times. The sample in question was whole blood, obtained at baseline. The sequence was collected from an adult who was a healthcare worker with PCR-confirmed SARS-CoV-2 infection or an uninfected control (not recorded which).

The CDR3 nucleotides read TGTGCCAGCAGCTTAAGGCAGGCACACTATCTGCAAGAGACCCAGTACTTC. Protein: CASSLRQAHYLQETQYF. The J gene is TRBJ2-5, the V gene TRBV7-9; D not certain. CDR1 and CDR2 (germline): SEHNR, FQNEAQ (reference sequence). The CDR3 spans 17 residues. Trimming stripped 2 bases from V and 2 bases from J, with 18 bases between. The full variable domain, completed using reference TRBV7-9 and TRBJ2-5, is DTGVSQNPRHKITKRGQNVTFRCDPISEHNRLYWYRQTLGQGPEFLTYFQNEAQLEKSRLLSDRFSAERPKGSFSTLEIQRTEQGDSAMYLCASSLRQAHYLQETQYFGPGTRLLVL.